The sequence of this T cell receptor (beta chain) was determined in a study of T cells in localized non-small cell lung cancer. Study conclusions and caveats: It remains possible that heterogeneity exists, since only one tumor region was sequenced. Appearance in adjacent lung was seen for a median about 60 of the top 100 tumor clones. With higher T cell density in blood came longer overall survival.

This clone has only a few counts. Its antigen is not identified. Sequencing was performed with immunoSEQ multiplex PCR; in TCRdb, only in-frame clones are kept and a portion is missing. The sample lists several thousand clones; roughly 87% were seen once. The clonotype originates from a male donor at least 60 years old with stage I lung adenocarcinoma. Sequences were derived from peripheral blood, sampled before any cancer treatment.

DNA for the CDR3: TGTGCCAGTAGTATTCGGATGCCCTCCTACAATGAGCAGTTCTTC. Translation: CASSIRMPSYNEQFF. The V call is TRBV19, the J call TRBJ2-1; no definite D call. V lost 3 bases and J lost 0, with 9 bases in between. This CDR3 region has 15 residues. The germline V gene has CDR1 LNHDA and CDR2 SQIVND (reference sequence).